This TCR beta chain was captured by sequencing in a study of shared clonotypes between healthy human individuals. Per sorted-subset replicate PCR, input was approximately 0.2 ug DNA, representing some 30,000 T cell genomes. The table came from immunoSEQ multiplex PCR; TCRdb's copy has only in-frame clones and leaves some out. This sample has millions of clones, with about 92% found just once. CD45RO-negative, CCR7-selected cells formed the naive CD8 fraction, which excluded terminally differentiated effector memory CD45RA+ cells. Remarks on this clone: Its antigen is not identified.

The CDR3 totals 13 residues. V gave up 4 bases and J gave up 2 bases, with 9 bases separating them. Germline CDR1 reads GTSNPN; CDR2 reads SVGIG (reference sequence). Study results and limitations: Generally, naive subsets (rather than memory subsets) showed larger estimated richness. How much donors shared clonotypes was expected to be affected by sequencing depth. Several donors held about 5% of naive CD4 clonotypes in common.

This clonotype was obtained from a man younger than 30 in good health. Some clones in this sample may be carry-over from other donors' samples. The gene calls are TRBV30 and TRBJ2-1; D unclear. The sequencing sample was made of naive CD8+ T cells from PBMCs. CDR3 nucleotide sequence: TGTGCCTGGACGGTTACCGCCTACAATGAGCAGTTCTTC. Translating gives CAWTVTAYNEQFF.